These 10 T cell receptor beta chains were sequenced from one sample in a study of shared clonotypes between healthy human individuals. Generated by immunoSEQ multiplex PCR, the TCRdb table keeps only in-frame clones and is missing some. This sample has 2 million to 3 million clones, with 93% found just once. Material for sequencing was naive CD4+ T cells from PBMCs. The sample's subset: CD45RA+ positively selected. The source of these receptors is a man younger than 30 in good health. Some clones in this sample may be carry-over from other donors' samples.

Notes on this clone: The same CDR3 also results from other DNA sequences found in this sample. The CDR3 is CSVASGANVLTF. Written as DNA, the CDR3 is TGCAGCGTTGCATCTGGGGCCAACGTCCTGACTTTC. The V and J genes are TRBV29-1 and TRBJ2-6, with no clear D. With 4 bases removed from V and 1 base from J, the gap between germline ends came to 2 bases. The CDR3 is 12 residues long. Germline CDR1 and CDR2: SQVTM and ANQGSEA.

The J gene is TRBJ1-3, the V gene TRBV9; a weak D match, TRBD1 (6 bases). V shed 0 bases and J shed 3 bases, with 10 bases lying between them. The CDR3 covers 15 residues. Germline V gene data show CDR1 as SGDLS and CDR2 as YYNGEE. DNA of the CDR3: TGTGCCAGCAGCGTAGGGGGGGCCGATGGAAACACCATATATTTT. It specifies CASSVGGADGNTIYF.

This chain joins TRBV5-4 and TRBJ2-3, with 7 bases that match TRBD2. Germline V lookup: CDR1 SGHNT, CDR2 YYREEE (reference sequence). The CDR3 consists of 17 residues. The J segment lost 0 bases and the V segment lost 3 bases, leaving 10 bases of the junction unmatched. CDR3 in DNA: TGTGCCAGCAGCTCCCAGACTAGCCGGTCTAGCACAGATACGCAGTATTTT. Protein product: CASSSQTSRSSTDTQYF.

The CDR3 here is CASSVRQEQFF. DNA of the CDR3: TGTGCCAGCAGCGTTCGACAGGAGCAGTTCTTC. V gene TRBV7-9 combines with J gene TRBJ2-1, with a weak D call TRBD1 (5 bases). Trimming cost V 5 bases and J 10 bases, with 9 bases left between them. Germline loops: CDR1 SEHNR, CDR2 FQNEAQ (reference sequence). The CDR3 contains 11 residues.

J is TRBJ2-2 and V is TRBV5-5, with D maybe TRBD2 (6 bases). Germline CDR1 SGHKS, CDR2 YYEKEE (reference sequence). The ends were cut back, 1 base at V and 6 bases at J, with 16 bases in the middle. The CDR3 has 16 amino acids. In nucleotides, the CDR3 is TGTGCCAGCAGCTTGAGGGGAGGTGACCGTGCCGGGGAGCTGTTTTTT. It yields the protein CASSLRGGDRAGELFF.

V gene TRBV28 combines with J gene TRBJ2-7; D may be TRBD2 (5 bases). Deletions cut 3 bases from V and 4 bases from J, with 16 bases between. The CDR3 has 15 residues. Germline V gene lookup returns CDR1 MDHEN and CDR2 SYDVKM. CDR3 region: CASSFEGFGSYEQYF. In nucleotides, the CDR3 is TGTGCCAGCAGTTTTGAGGGTTTCGGGTCTTACGAGCAGTACTTC.

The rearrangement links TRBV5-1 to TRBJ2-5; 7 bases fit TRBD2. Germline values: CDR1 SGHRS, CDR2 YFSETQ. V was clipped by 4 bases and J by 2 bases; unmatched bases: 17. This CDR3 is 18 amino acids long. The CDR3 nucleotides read TGCGCCAGCAGCGCCCGCCCCGTGGGGAGGGGACCTCAAGAGACCCAGTACTTC. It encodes CASSARPVGRGPQETQYF. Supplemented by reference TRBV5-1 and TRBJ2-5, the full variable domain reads KAGVTQTPRYLIKTRGQQVTLSCSPISGHRSVSWYQQTPGQGLQFLFEYFSETQRNKGNFPGRFSGRQFSNSRSEMNVSTLELGDSALYLCASSARPVGRGPQETQYFGPGTRLLVL.

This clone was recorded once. The CDR3 DNA follows: TGCAGCGTGATACAGGGGGCGGCGAACACCGGGGAGCTGTTTTTT. Protein product: CSVIQGAANTGELFF. The chain recombines TRBV29-1 with TRBJ2-2, with 9 bases aligning to TRBD1. The CDR3 has 15 amino acids. CDR1 and CDR2 (germline): SQVTM, ANQGSEA. Trimming at V came to 6 bases and at J to 0 bases, leaving 5 bases not matched to a gene.

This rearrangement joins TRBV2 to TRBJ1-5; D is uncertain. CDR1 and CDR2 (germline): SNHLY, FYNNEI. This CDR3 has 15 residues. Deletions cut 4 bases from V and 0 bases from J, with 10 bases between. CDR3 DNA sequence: TGTGCCAGCAGTGTCCAGGTTAATAGCAATCAGCCCCAGCATTTT. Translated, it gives CASSVQVNSNQPQHF.

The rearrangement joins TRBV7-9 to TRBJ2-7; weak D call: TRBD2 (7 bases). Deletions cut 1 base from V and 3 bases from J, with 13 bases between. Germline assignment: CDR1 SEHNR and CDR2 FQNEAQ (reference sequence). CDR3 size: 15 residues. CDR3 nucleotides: TGTGCCAGCAGCTTAGAGGGGGGAGGGATCTACGAGCAGTACTTC. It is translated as CASSLEGGGIYEQYF. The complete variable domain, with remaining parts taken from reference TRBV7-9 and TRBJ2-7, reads DTGVSQNPRHKITKRGQNVTFRCDPISEHNRLYWYRQTLGQGPEFLTYFQNEAQLEKSRLLSDRFSAERPKGSFSTLEIQRTEQGDSAMYLCASSLEGGGIYEQYFGPGTRLTVT.